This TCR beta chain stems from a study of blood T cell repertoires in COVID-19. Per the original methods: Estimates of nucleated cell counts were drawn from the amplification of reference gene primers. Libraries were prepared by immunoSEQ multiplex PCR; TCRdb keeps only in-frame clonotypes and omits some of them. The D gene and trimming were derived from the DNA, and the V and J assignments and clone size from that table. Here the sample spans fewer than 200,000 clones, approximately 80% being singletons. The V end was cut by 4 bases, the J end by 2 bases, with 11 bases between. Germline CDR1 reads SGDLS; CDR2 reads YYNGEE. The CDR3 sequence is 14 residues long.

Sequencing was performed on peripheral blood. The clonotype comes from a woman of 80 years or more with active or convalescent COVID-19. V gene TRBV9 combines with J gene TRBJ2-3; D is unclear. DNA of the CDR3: TGTGCCAGCAGCTTCACAGTACCCACAGATACGCAGTATTTT. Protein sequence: CASSFTVPTDTQYF.